The clone carrying this T cell receptor beta chain showed up just a few times. Its target is not known. Primers used in a second PCR of about 7 to 11 cycles were a sample-barcoded 5' primer and a J-beta primer mix. TCRdb itself ran the 5' RACE reads through MiXCR, one entry per CDR3 protein. The table includes about 730,000 distinct CDR3 sequences, roughly 45% detected once. The sample belongs to a study of blood T cells in healthy people across ages. The CDR3 has 15 amino acids. Germline V lookup: CDR1 DFQATT, CDR2 SNEGSKA (reference sequence). Trimming stripped 4 bases from V and 1 base from J, with 17 bases between. Whole-study findings and limits: Unsorted PBMC input precluded a conclusive naive versus antigen-experienced comparison.

The clonotype comes from a woman aged 55-70 years in good health. The gene calls are TRBV20-1 and TRBJ2-7; D may be TRBD1 (5 bases). The specimen was blood. As DNA, the CDR3 is TGCAGTGCTAAGGGGCTTTACAGTACGTCCTACGAGCAGTACTTC. Amino acids: CSAKGLYSTSYEQYF.